This record covers a single T cell receptor (beta chain). This clone was counted a few times. The clone's antigen remains unknown. No base-level quality is on record; no much larger clone is a single base apart. Inclusive of the bounding cysteine and phenylalanine, the CDR3 is 16 residues long. Solely the CDR3 DNA is kept, with 48 bases framed from the first base. CDR1 is given as SGHAT and CDR2 as FQNNGV, both from the germline V gene. V lost 0 bases and J lost 7 bases; the stretch between them is 16 bases long. This sample is part of a study of blood T cell repertoires in COVID-19 (dated by TCRdb to 2018 to 2020). Some background on the complete study: Collaborator samples came from the United States, Italy and Spain and covered acute and convalescent phases of COVID-19. The material from the prospective study consisted of cDNA or gDNA derived from T cells, B-cell-depleted T cells, or PBMCs. Deeply sampled blood TCRbeta repertoires from subjects exposed to, actively infected with, or recovered from COVID-19 were included in the dataset. The repertoires were made available in a free public database intended to serve as a resource for research on the immune response to SARS-CoV-2. The samples were drawn from two sources: the first 160 participants of the ongoing ImmuneRACE study, and 1,000 to 1,500 subjects contributed by 6 global collaborators. A de-identified subject ID, COVID-19 status, age in years and sex were almost always included in the sample metadata. Where HLA class I and class II types were available, the types were taken from metadata supplied by the sample provider, not from assay-based typing. The study at large found these results: The quantity of clinical and demographic metadata differed by source and by participant and was supplied without curation.

Whole blood was collected in K2EDTA tubes by collaborating institutions according to the institutions' own protocols. Collaborator samples were shipped for TCRbeta analysis as frozen whole blood, isolated PBMCs, or DNA extracted from either sample type. The immunoSEQ Assay, a bias-controlled multiplex PCR, was used to amplify TCRbeta CDR3 regions from genomic DNA. As for the original processing: Within the assay, amplification of reference gene primers was used to estimate how many nucleated cells each sample contained. To quantify the absolute abundance of each unique TCRbeta CDR3 rearrangement, sequence reads were collapsed and filtered. For each sample, productive Simpson clonality was calculated as the square root of Simpson's diversity index across productive rearrangements. Held by TCRdb, this immuneACCESS table contains in-frame sequences only and omits some clones. Under half of the omission traces to an unresolved V gene where checked; the cause of the rest is unknown. V, J and clone size derive from that table, while D and trimming were established from the DNA sequence. The sample profile shows some 180,000 clones; about four fifths of them were found once. In total, the top ten clones hold roughly 6.7% of the sample.

Sequencing was performed on peripheral blood. This TCR came from a man aged 55-75 years with acute or convalescent COVID-19. The chain is assembled from TRBV11-2 and TRBJ2-1, with TRBD2 tentatively as D gene (6 bases match). The CDR3 protein is CASSLDINGGINEQFF. The nucleotide sequence reads TGTGCCAGCAGCTTAGATATAAACGGGGGAATAAATGAGCAGTTCTTC.